Listed here are 18 T cell receptor beta chains from one sample, sequenced in a study of cytomegalovirus exposure and HLA in healthy donors. Sequencing was performed with immunoSEQ multiplex PCR; in TCRdb, only in-frame clones are kept and a portion is missing. Among about 110,000 clones, around 82% were seen once, and the ten largest hold 3%. The specimen sequenced was PBMCs. Receptors originate from a young woman in good health and CMV-seronegative.

The V gene is TRBV7-9, the J gene TRBJ1-2; TRBD1 might be the D (5 bases). V was trimmed by 6 bases and J by 4 bases, leaving 15 bases between them. The CDR3 consists of 14 residues. In germline, CDR1 is SEHNR, CDR2 FQNEAQ (reference sequence). The CDR3 DNA sequence: TGTGCCAGCAGACCTCCGGGGGATAGCTATGGCTACACCTTC. Translating it yields CASRPPGDSYGYTF.

The V and J genes are TRBV7-9 and TRBJ1-2; D remains ambiguous. Trimming removed 3 bases at V and 8 bases at J, with 10 bases between. Germline V gene data show CDR1 as SEHNR and CDR2 as FQNEAQ (reference sequence). This CDR3 is 12 amino acids long. The CDR3 DNA is TGTGCCAGCAGCTTCTTACTAGAGGGCTACACCTTC. Translated: CASSFLLEGYTF.

The chain combines TRBV2 with TRBJ1-3; possibly TRBD1 for D (5 bases). The CDR3 spans 16 residues. V lost 7 bases to trimming and J lost 0 bases, with 16 bases between them. Germline V lookup: CDR1 SNHLY, CDR2 FYNNEI. This CDR3 reads CASTPRGSFSGNTIYF. CDR3 coding DNA: TGTGCCAGCACCCCCCGGGGGTCCTTCTCTGGAAACACCATATATTTT. Full variable domain (rest looked up from reference TRBV2 and TRBJ1-3): EPEVTQTPSHQVTQMGQEVILRCVPISNHLYFYWYRQILGQKVEFLVSFYNNEISEKSEIFDDQFSVERPDGSNFTLKIRSTKLEDSAMYFCASTPRGSFSGNTIYFGEGSWLTVV.

This clone appeared once. This chain connects TRBV10-3 to TRBJ1-1, with a weak D call TRBD1 (6 bases). Looked up from germline, CDR1 is ENHRY and CDR2 is SYGVKD. The CDR3 is 16 amino acids. Trimming left V 9 bases short and J 2 bases short, with 22 bases between. CDR3 region: CAISSGGDTLNTEAFF. CDR3 DNA: TGTGCCATATCGAGTGGGGGGGACACACTTAACACTGAAGCTTTCTTT.

This clone has more than one count but fewer than ten. The V call is TRBV2, the J call TRBJ1-1; TRBD1 agrees at 10 bases. The CDR3 is 16 residues long. V shed 6 bases and J 1 base; nucleotides not matched to a gene: 8. Germline CDR1 reads SNHLY; CDR2 reads FYNNEI. This CDR3 reads CASRVPGTGANTEAFF. CDR3 coding DNA: TGTGCCAGCAGGGTACCCGGGACAGGGGCGAACACTGAAGCTTTCTTT.

The J gene is TRBJ2-3, the V gene TRBV27; 13 bases are shared with TRBD2. The CDR3 covers 16 residues. The V segment lost 4 bases and the J segment 3 bases; nucleotides outside the gene matches: 4. CDR1 MNHEY and CDR2 SMNVEV come from the germline V gene (reference sequence). The CDR3 region is CASSSGTSGTTDTQYF. As DNA, the CDR3 is TGTGCCAGCAGTTCCGGGACTAGCGGGACAACAGATACGCAGTATTTT.

The rearrangement links TRBV27 to TRBJ2-1; D possibly corresponds to TRBD2 (5 bases). In germline, CDR1 is MNHEY, CDR2 SMNVEV (reference sequence). The germline V and J ends were trimmed by 6 bases and 0 bases, with 12 bases remaining between them. This CDR3 comprises 15 residues. CDR3 in DNA: TGTGCCAGCAGATCATATGGGAGCTCCTACAATGAGCAGTTCTTC. Translation gives CASRSYGSSYNEQFF.

V gene TRBV18 combines with J gene TRBJ1-1; 7 bases match TRBD1. The CDR3 contains 10 residues. Germline trimming cut 8 bases from V and 10 bases from J; bases unmatched to any gene: 4. Per the germline V gene, CDR1 is KGHSH and CDR2 is LQKENI. The CDR3 bases are TGTGCCAGCGAGGGACAGCGAGCTTTCTTT. It is translated as CASEGQRAFF.

The rearrangement uses TRBV2 and TRBJ2-4; TRBD1 agrees at 8 bases. With 1 base clipped from V and 7 bases from J, the junction kept 0 bases outside the gene matches. Germline V gene data show CDR1 as SNHLY and CDR2 as FYNNEI. This CDR3 spans 13 amino acids. The CDR3 here is CASSEGTGNIQYF. The CDR3 coding sequence is TGTGCCAGCAGTGAAGGGACAGGGAACATTCAGTACTTC.

The chain recombines TRBV27 with TRBJ2-7; tentative D call: TRBD2 (5 bases). V lost 5 bases to trimming and J lost 0 bases, with 8 bases between them. The CDR3 sequence is 13 residues long. Germline CDR1 reads MNHEY; CDR2 reads SMNVEV (reference sequence). Here the CDR3 DNA reads TGTGCCAGCAGTGCGCGGGTCTCCTACGAGCAGTACTTC. This codes for CASSARVSYEQYF.

The CDR3 reads CASSWDRGLGETQYF. The DNA of the CDR3 is TGTGCCAGCAGCTGGGACAGGGGGTTAGGGGAGACCCAGTACTTC. V usage is TRBV11-2 and J usage is TRBJ2-5; 11 positions match TRBD1. The V and J ends lost 4 bases and 5 bases, in that order; junction bases with no gene match: 6. The CDR3 runs 15 residues. CDR1 is SGHAT and CDR2 is FQNNGV in the germline V gene.

This sequence joins TRBV5-1 and TRBJ2-1; maybe TRBD1 (6 bases). This CDR3 is 17 amino acids long. Trimming removed 2 bases at V and 0 bases at J, with 15 bases between. The germline CDR1 and CDR2 sequences are SGHRS and YFSETQ. The DNA for the CDR3 is TGCGCCAGCAGCTTTTTACAGGGACCGAGCTCCTACAATGAGCAGTTCTTC. This sequence encodes CASSFLQGPSSYNEQFF.

The chain has TRBV29-1 and TRBJ2-5; 7 bases are shared with TRBD1. The CDR3 contains 10 residues. Germline V lookup: CDR1 SQVTM, CDR2 ANQGSEA. V lost 5 bases and J lost 12; bases outside the gene matches: 6. The CDR3 region is CSVWDSTKYF. In DNA form, the CDR3 reads TGCAGCGTTTGGGACAGCACAAAGTACTTC.

The CDR3 here is CASSAFNRDSKTPDTEAFF. CDR3 nucleotide sequence: TGCGCCAGCAGTGCCTTTAACCGGGACAGCAAAACCCCTGACACTGAAGCTTTCTTT. The rearrangement links TRBV10-2 to TRBJ1-1, with 7 nucleotides matching TRBD1. The germline V gene has CDR1 WSHSY and CDR2 SAAADI. The V gene end was trimmed by 4 bases and the J gene end by 3 bases; junction bases not matched to a gene: 20. The CDR3 loop spans 19 amino acids.

This rearrangement joins TRBV14 to TRBJ1-6, with 8 bases identical to TRBD1. The CDR3 sequence is 13 residues long. Germline V gives CDR1 SGHDN, CDR2 FVKESK. Trimming took 5 bases from V and 9 from J; bases not matched to a gene: 3. Here the CDR3 DNA reads TGTGCCAGCAGCGCGGACAGGGCTTCACCCCTCCACTTT. Translated, it gives CASSADRASPLHF. The full variable domain, in which reference TRBV14 and TRBJ1-6 provide the parts outside the CDR3, is EAGVTQFPSHSVIEKGQTVTLRCDPISGHDNLYWYRRVMGKEIKFLLHFVKESKQDESGMPNNRFLAERTGGTYSTLKVQPAELEDSGVYFCASSADRASPLHFGNGTRLTVT.

The rearrangement links TRBV7-9 to TRBJ2-3; 7 nucleotides line up with TRBD2. The CDR3 has 15 amino acids. In germline, CDR1 is SEHNR, CDR2 FQNEAQ (reference sequence). With V trimmed by 3 bases and J by 0 bases, 3 bases remained unmatched. CDR3 sequence reads: CASSLGRASTDTQYF. The CDR3 DNA reads as TGTGCCAGCAGCTTGGGGAGGGCTAGCACAGATACGCAGTATTTT.

This clone was seen more than once but under ten times. The chain has TRBV27 and TRBJ2-7; perhaps TRBD1 as D (6 bases). CDR1 and CDR2 (germline): MNHEY, SMNVEV (reference sequence). The CDR3 sequence is 14 residues long. V lost 6 bases and J 3 bases, leaving 15 bases between the germline ends. The CDR3 region is CASSGQWHNYEQYF. In nucleotides, the CDR3 is TGTGCCAGCAGCGGACAGTGGCATAACTACGAGCAGTACTTC.

The chain couples TRBV7-6 to TRBJ2-5; TRBD2 matches at 11 bases. The CDR3 runs to 15 residues. The germline CDR1 and CDR2 sequences are SGHVS and FNYEAQ. With 2 bases clipped from V and 9 bases from J, the junction kept 8 bases outside the gene matches. DNA for the CDR3: TGTGCCAGCAGCTTACTAGCGGGGGGCGCGGTGGCCCAGTACTTC. This codes for CASSLLAGGAVAQYF.